Each of the 8 T cell receptor beta chains below was sequenced from the same sample in a study of T cells in Graves' hyperthyroidism and ophthalmopathy (dated by TCRdb to about 2019). Library preparation employed multiplex PCR. Sequenced on an Illumina HiSeq 2000. Amplification of TCR beta CDR3 regions was carried out from RNA transcripts. For the first round of RT-PCR on the TCR CDR3, the HTBI primer set was used together with the Qiagen OneStep RT-PCR kit. TCRdb trimmed public reads at Q25 via fastp, called clones via MiXCR and kept in-frame beta chains. Rows are unified per CDR3 protein, each entry keeping the most common DNA and genes. The sample profile shows just under 750,000 distinct CDR3 sequences; roughly a third of them were found once. Of the sample, around 31% falls within the top ten clones. Sequencing was carried out using blood. The origin of the receptors is a woman aged 40 to 50 with Graves' hyperthyroidism.

For this clonotype: An end of the junction does not agree with germline; a read error may underlie this. The rearrangement links TRBV7-9 to TRBJ2-2; D is tentatively TRBD1 or TRBD2 (5 bases each). CDR3 size: 15 residues. CDR1 and CDR2 (germline): SEHNR, FQNEAQ (reference sequence). The CDR3 nucleotides read TGTGCCAGCAGCTGGCAGGGCGGAGACACCGGGGAGCTGTCTTGG. Encoded protein: CASSWQGGDTGELSW.

The gene calls are TRBV10-3 and TRBJ2-2; D is unclear. V was cut by 10 bases and J by 6 bases, with 18 bases left in between. Germline CDR1 reads ENHRY; CDR2 reads SYGVKD. CDR3 length: 14 amino acids. The chain's CDR3 is CAKNRAPSAGELFF. The DNA of the CDR3 is TGTGCCAAAAACCGGGCCCCTTCCGCCGGGGAGCTGTTTTTT.

The chain couples TRBV4-1 to TRBJ2-7; D is ambiguous. This CDR3 contains 15 residues. V dropped 0 bases and J dropped 3 bases, with 12 bases sitting between them. CDR1 and CDR2 from the germline V gene are MGHRA and YSYEKL. CDR3 nucleotides: TGCGCCAGCAGCCAAGATAGGTCCCGCAGCTACGAGCAGTACTTC. It encodes CASSQDRSRSYEQYF.

The gene calls are TRBV29-1 and TRBJ2-3; TRBD1 matches 7 bases. Germline CDR1 reads SQVTM; CDR2 reads ANQGSEA. V dropped 3 bases and J dropped 4; count of bases not matched to a gene: 10. The CDR3 has 15 amino acids. The CDR3 DNA follows: TGCAGCGTTGATGGTCTGACAGGGACGCCAGATACGCAGTATTTT. As protein: CSVDGLTGTPDTQYF.

This clonotype appeared many times. This chain joins TRBV7-2 and TRBJ1-5; the D gene is possibly TRBD1 (6 bases). With 2 bases removed from V and 1 base from J, the gap between germline ends came to 15 bases. Germline lookup yields CDR1 SGHTA and CDR2 FQGNSA. This CDR3 has 17 amino acids. CDR3 protein: CASSLKQQGWSNQPQHF. The CDR3, as DNA: TGTGCCAGCAGCTTAAAGCAACAGGGATGGAGCAATCAGCCCCAGCATTTT.

This clonotype was seen repeatedly, ten times or more. The chain couples TRBV12-3 or TRBV12-4 to TRBJ2-2, with D tentatively TRBD1 (5 bases). This CDR3 region has 13 residues. Trimming took 5 bases from V and 6 from J, leaving 10 bases between them. CDR3 nucleotide sequence: TGTGCCAGCAGTCAGGGATTCTCCGGGGAGCTGTTTTTT. Amino acid sequence: CASSQGFSGELFF.

Note on this clonotype: The junction departs from germline at one end; a sequencing error may be responsible. The chain couples TRBV25-1 to TRBJ2-1, with TRBD1 as a possible D gene (6 bases). The CDR3 runs to 15 residues. The V gene's germline CDR1 is MGHDK and CDR2 SYGVNS. CDR3 bases: TGTGCCATCAGTGTTGGTTCCGGGACAAACAATGAGCAGTTCTTC. As protein: CAISVGSGTNNEQFF. The full variable domain, with the rest looked up from reference TRBV25-1 and TRBJ2-1, is EADIYQTPRYLVIGTGKKITLECSQTMGHDKMYWYQQDPGMELHLIHYSYGVNSTEKGDLSSESTVSRIRTEHFPLTLESARPSHTSQYLCAISVGSGTNNEQFFGPGTRLTVL.

The chain links TRBV2 to TRBJ2-1, with 7 positions matching TRBD1. Unmatched junction bases numbered 6, after V lost 7 bases and J lost 0 bases. Germline loops: CDR1 SNHLY, CDR2 FYNNEI. This CDR3 is 15 amino acids long. The CDR3 region has the DNA TGTGCCAGCACCCCGGACAGGAGCTCCTACAATGAGCAGTTCTTC. This codes for CASTPDRSSYNEQFF.